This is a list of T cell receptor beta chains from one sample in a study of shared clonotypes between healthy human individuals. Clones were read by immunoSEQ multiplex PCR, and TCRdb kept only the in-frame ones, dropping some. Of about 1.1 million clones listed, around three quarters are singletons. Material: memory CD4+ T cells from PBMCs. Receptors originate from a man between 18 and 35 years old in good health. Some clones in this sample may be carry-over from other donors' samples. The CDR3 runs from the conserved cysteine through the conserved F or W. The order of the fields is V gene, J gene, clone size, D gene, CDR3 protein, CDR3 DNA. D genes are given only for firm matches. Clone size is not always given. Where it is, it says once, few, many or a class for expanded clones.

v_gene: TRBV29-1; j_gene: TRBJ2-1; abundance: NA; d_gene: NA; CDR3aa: CSVGWGDNEQFF; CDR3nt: TGCAGCGTTGGATGGGGAGACAATGAGCAGTTCTTC
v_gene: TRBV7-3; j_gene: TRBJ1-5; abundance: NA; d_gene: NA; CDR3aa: CARIEQGFENQPQHF; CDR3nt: TGTGCCAGGATTGAACAGGGCTTTGAGAATCAGCCCCAGCATTTT
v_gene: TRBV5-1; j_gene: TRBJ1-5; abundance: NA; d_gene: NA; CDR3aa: CASSQGPSNQPQHF; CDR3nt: TGCGCCAGCAGCCAGGGACCATCCAATCAGCCCCAGCATTTT
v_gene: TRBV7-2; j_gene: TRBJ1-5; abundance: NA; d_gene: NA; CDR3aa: CASSLAQGKPQHF; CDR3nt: TGTGCCAGCAGCTTAGCTCAGGGTAAGCCCCAGCATTTT
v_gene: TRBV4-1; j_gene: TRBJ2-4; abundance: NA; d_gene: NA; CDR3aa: CASSQMQGTSKNIQYF; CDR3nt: TGCGCCAGCAGCCAAATGCAGGGGACTTCCAAAAACATTCAGTACTTC
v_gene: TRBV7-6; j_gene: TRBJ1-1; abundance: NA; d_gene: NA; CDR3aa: CASSLVGVPNTEAFF; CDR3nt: TGTGCCAGCAGCTTAGTAGGGGTCCCGAACACTGAAGCTTTCTTT
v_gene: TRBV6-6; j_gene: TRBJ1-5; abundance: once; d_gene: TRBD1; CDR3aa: CASNDRDRGKNQPQHF; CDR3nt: TGTGCCAGCAACGACCGGGACAGGGGAAAAAATCAGCCCCAGCATTTT
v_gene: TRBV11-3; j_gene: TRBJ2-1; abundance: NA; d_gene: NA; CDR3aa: CASSLGRFPYNEQFF; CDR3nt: TGTGCCAGCAGCTTAGGACGTTTTCCCTACAATGAGCAGTTCTTC
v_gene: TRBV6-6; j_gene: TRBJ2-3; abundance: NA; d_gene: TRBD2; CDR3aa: CASSLPAGETDTQYF; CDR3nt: TGTGCCAGCAGTCTACCAGCGGGAGAGACAGATACGCAGTATTTT
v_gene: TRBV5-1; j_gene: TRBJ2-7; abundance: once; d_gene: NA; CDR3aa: CASSLDRPYEQYF; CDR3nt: TGCGCCAGCAGCTTGGACAGGCCCTACGAGCAGTACTTC
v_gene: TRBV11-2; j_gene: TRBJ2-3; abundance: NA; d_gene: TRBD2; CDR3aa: CASSYTAGVSTDTQYF; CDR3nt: TGTGCCAGCAGCTATACAGCGGGAGTTAGTACAGATACGCAGTATTTT
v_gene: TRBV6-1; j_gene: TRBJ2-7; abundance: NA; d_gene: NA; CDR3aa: CASILQDYEQYF; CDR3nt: TGTGCCAGCATCTTACAGGACTACGAGCAGTACTTC
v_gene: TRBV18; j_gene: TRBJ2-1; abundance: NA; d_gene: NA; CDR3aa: CASSPQYNEQFF; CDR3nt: TGTGCCAGCTCACCGCAGTACAATGAGCAGTTCTTC
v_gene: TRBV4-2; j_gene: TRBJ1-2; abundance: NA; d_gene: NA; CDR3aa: CASSQERQAHYGYTF; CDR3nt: TGTGCCAGCAGCCAAGAACGACAGGCGCACTATGGCTACACCTTC
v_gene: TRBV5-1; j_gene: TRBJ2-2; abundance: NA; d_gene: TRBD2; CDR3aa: CASTPSGNTGELFF; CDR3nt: TGCGCCAGCACCCCTAGCGGTAACACCGGGGAGCTGTTTTTT
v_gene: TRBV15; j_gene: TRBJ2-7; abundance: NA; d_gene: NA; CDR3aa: CATSREQASYEQYF; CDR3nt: TGTGCCACCAGCAGAGAACAGGCCTCCTACGAGCAGTACTTC
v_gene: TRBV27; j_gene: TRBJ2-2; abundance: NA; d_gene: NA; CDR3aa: CASRKGGNGGELFF; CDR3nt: TGTGCCAGCAGGAAAGGGGGGAACGGCGGGGAGCTGTTTTTT
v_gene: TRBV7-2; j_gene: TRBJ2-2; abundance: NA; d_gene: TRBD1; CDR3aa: CASSRRTGARGGELFF; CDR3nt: TGTGCCAGCAGCCGCCGGACAGGGGCCCGCGGCGGGGAGCTGTTTTTT
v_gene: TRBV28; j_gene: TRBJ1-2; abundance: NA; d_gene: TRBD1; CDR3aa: CASRNRGGDYGYTF; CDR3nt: TGTGCCAGCAGGAACAGGGGGGGCGACTATGGCTACACCTTC
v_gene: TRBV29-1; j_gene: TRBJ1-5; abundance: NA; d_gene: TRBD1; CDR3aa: CSVAQGGDNHPQHF; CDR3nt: TGCAGCGTGGCTCAGGGGGGAGATAATCATCCCCAGCATTTT
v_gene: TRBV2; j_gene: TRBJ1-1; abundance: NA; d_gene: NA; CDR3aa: CASGRTVNTEAFF; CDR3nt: TGTGCCAGCGGGCGGACGGTGAACACTGAAGCTTTCTTT
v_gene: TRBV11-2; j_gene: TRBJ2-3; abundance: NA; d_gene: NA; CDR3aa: CASSSFRTSSTDTQYF; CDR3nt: TGTGCCAGCAGCTCCTTTAGGACGTCCAGCACAGATACGCAGTATTTT
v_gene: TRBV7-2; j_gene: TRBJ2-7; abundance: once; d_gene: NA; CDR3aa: CASSLGSAYEQYF; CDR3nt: TGTGCCAGCAGCTTAGGGTCAGCCTACGAGCAGTACTTC
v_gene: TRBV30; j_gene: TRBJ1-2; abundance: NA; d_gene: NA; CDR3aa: CAWRRAGFANYGYTF; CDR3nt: TGCGCCTGGAGAAGAGCAGGGTTTGCTAACTATGGCTACACCTTC
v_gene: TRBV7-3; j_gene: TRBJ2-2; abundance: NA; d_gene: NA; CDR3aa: CASSLSRQSTGELFF; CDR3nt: TGTGCCAGCAGCTTAAGTCGACAGTCTACCGGGGAGCTGTTTTTT
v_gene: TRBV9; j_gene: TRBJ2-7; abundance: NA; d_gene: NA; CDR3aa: CASSANLRDEQYF; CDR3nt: TGTGCCAGCAGCGCAAACCTTAGGGACGAGCAGTACTTC
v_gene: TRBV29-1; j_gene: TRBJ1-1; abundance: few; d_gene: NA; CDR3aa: CSVSLLSGNTEAFF; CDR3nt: TGCAGCGTGAGCCTCCTCAGTGGAAACACTGAAGCTTTCTTT
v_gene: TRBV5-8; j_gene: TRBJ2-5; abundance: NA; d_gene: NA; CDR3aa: CASRGWEETQYF; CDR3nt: TGTGCCAGCAGGGGCTGGGAAGAGACCCAGTACTTC
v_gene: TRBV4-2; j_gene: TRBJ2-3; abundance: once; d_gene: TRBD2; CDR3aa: CASSPLSGRAGDTQYF; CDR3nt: TGTGCCAGCAGCCCCTTAAGCGGGAGGGCCGGAGATACGCAGTATTTT